This TCR beta chain was recovered during a study of cytomegalovirus exposure and HLA in healthy donors. Study-level information: Sequencing of some 200 million T cells in an earlier analysis found 90 million to 120 million unique TCR beta sequences. Findings and limits, study-wide: Across donors, sequencing depth was assumed by presence/absence analyses to be roughly uniform. Reported performance of the classifier showed diagnosis of cytomegalovirus status with high specificity and sensitivity. Testing in vitro showed three CMV-associated chains specific for CMV antigens.

60 Vbeta and 13 Jbeta primers were used in PCR. TCRdb's copy holds only in-frame clones and misses some; the assay was immunoSEQ multiplex PCR. The profile covers 130,000 to 150,000 clones, with 70% to 85% appearing a single time and 3% to 4% taken by the ten largest. V dropped 4 bases and J dropped 4; count of bases not matched to a gene: 7. Germline lookup yields CDR1 SGHAT and CDR2 FQDESV (reference sequence). CDR3 length: 16 residues. A remark on this clone: The antigen is unknown.

The sequence was collected from a male donor in good health and CMV-seronegative. The sequenced sample was PBMCs. V usage is TRBV11-1 and J usage is TRBJ2-1; 10 positions match TRBD2. The CDR3 sequence: CASSSQTSGPYNEQFF. The DNA for the CDR3 is TGTGCCAGCAGCTCCCAGACTAGCGGGCCGTACAATGAGCAGTTCTTC.